This T cell receptor delta chain is drawn from a study of gamma-delta T cells after stem cell transplantation. Relative to its sample, this clone is medium-sized (0.01 to 0.1%). TCRdb re-called the RT-PCR reads via CATT. The sample records 9,000 to 13,000 delta-chain clones, over 1% being singletons. The CDR3 contains 17 residues. Germline CDR1 and CDR2: GEAIGNYY and EKD. V lost 0 bases and J 0 bases, leaving 8 bases between the germline ends. Specimen: gamma-delta T cells. The sequence was obtained from a human donor. It is not recorded whose cells these are; they may come from a transplant donor. The V and J genes are TRDV2 and TRDJ3; D is ambiguous. CDR3 sequence reads: CACDTAAGSWDTRQMFF. The CDR3 nucleotides are TGTGCCTGTGACACCGCTGCAGGCTCCTGGGACACCCGACAGATGTTTTTC.